The entry below describes one T cell receptor beta chain. Its antigen remains unidentified. This CDR3 is 11 amino acids long. CDR1 and CDR2 (germline): DFQATT, SNEGSKA (reference sequence). This specimen belongs to a study of human T cells and chemical hapten exposure. Overall study context: The study enrolled mostly female patients with alopecia areata, totalis or universalis.

It was the library that attached unique molecular identifiers to individual cDNA molecules. TCRdb fed the RACE reads into MiXCR, producing one record per CDR3 protein. The sample records some 49,000 distinct CDR3 sequences, about 9.6% being singletons. Study-wide results and limits: The number of TCRs above 1 in 1000 frequency did not change after DPC sensitization. PT1 expanded TCR counts and patch test score correlated positively.

Indicated time point: pre-sensitization, week 0. Treatment in this sample: therapeutic diphenylcyclopropenone sensitization with weekly scalp DPC. Before extraction, the whole blood was not fractionated, and total RNA was taken from it. This specimen was whole blood, taken in connection with sensitization to the hapten diphenylcyclopropenone (DPC). The V and J genes are TRBV20-1 and TRBJ2-3, with D possibly being TRBD1 or TRBD2 (5 bases each). This clonotype was obtained from a woman in her thirties with alopecia areata. Some clones in this sample may be carry-over from other donors' samples. Here the CDR3 DNA reads TGCAGCCCATGGGACCCGGATACGCAGTATTTT. Protein sequence: CSPWDPDTQYF.